Listed below are T cell receptor beta chains from one sample, sequenced in a study of shared clonotypes between healthy human individuals. Assay: immunoSEQ multiplex PCR; the TCRdb copy retains only in-frame clones and omits some. The sample consists of 2,500,000 or so clones, around nine tenths of them appearing once. Material for sequencing was naive CD4+ T cells sorted from blood. The source is a man younger than 30 in good health. Both conserved end residues are part of each CDR3. D genes are given only for firm matches. A row's size may be missing; if present it is once, few, many or a size class.

V gene	clone size	J gene	D gene	CDR3 DNA	CDR3 protein
TRBV19	once	TRBJ2-7	TRBD2	TGTGCCAGTCCTTTTTGGGCTAGCGGGGGCACCTACGAGCAGTACTTC	CASPFWASGGTYEQYF
TRBV5-5	.	TRBJ2-3	TRBD2	TGTGCCAGCAGCTTCACTAGCGGGGGAGCGTATACGCAGTATTTT	CASSFTSGGAYTQYF
TRBV4-3	.	TRBJ2-1	.	TGCGCCAGCAGCCAAGATGCGAGTCTGTCCTACAATGAGCAGTTCTTC	CASSQDASLSYNEQFF
TRBV7-9	.	TRBJ2-2	TRBD1	TGTGCCAGCAGCTTACAGGGGGCCGGGGAGCTGTTTTTT	CASSLQGAGELFF
TRBV30	.	TRBJ1-3	.	TGTGCCTGGAGTGTACAAAACACCATATATTTT	CAWSVQNTIYF
TRBV28	.	TRBJ1-2	.	TGTGCCAGCTCCCTCCGCCGGGCGGCTAACTATGGCTACACCTTC	CASSLRRAANYGYTF
TRBV11-2	.	TRBJ2-1	.	TGTGCCAGCAGCTCGACCCTGGGACCCCCGATGTTCTATGAGCAGTTCTTC	CASSSTLGPPMFYEQFF
TRBV30	.	TRBJ1-1	.	TGTGCCTGGACCACCCCGGGGGTCGCTGAAGCTTTCTTT	CAWTTPGVAEAFF
TRBV5-5	.	TRBJ2-3	.	TGTGCCAGCAGCTTTCGATCCCTGGAGACAGATACGCAGTATTTT	CASSFRSLETDTQYF
TRBV9	.	TRBJ2-3	TRBD2	TGTGCCAGCAGCGCGACTAGCGGGGGGAGCACAGATACGCAGTATTTT	CASSATSGGSTDTQYF
TRBV6-5	.	TRBJ1-3	TRBD1	TGTGCCAGCAGTCCGGACAGGCCCTCTGGAAACACCATATATTTT	CASSPDRPSGNTIYF
TRBV10-3	.	TRBJ1-1	.	TGTGCCATCAGTGAGCCCTTGGACGAAGCTTTCTTT	CAISEPLDEAFF
TRBV4-3	.	TRBJ2-1	.	TGCGCCAGCAGCCAAGAACAGGGCCATGAGCAGTTCTTC	CASSQEQGHEQFF
TRBV21-1	.	TRBJ1-5	.	TGTGCACACAGGGACACCTACTTTATTAGCAATCAGCCCCAGCATTTT	CAHRDTYFISNQPQHF
TRBV30	.	TRBJ1-2	.	TGTGCCTGGAGGGAGAACTATGGCTACACCTTC	CAWRENYGYTF
TRBV2	.	TRBJ2-2	.	TGTGCCAGCAGTGAGGCAGGGGTCGGGGAGCTGTTTTTT	CASSEAGVGELFF
TRBV7-9	few	TRBJ1-2	.	TGTGCCAGCAGGATATATGGCTACACCTTC	CASRIYGYTF
TRBV10-2	.	TRBJ2-7	.	TGCGCCAGCAAGCCGGGACTGGGGACCTACGAGCAGTACTTC	CASKPGLGTYEQYF
TRBV5-1	.	TRBJ2-7	.	TGCGCCAGCAAGGGTGTGAGGGAGCAGTACTTC	CASKGVREQYF
TRBV4-1	.	TRBJ2-1	.	TGCGCCAGCAGCCAAGTACTCCCCTCGTGGCTGAGGGATGAGCAGTTCTTC	CASSQVLPSWLRDEQFF
TRBV10-2	.	TRBJ2-3	TRBD2	TGCGCCACTTCTAGCGGGCGCACAGATACGCAGTATTTT	CATSSGRTDTQYF
TRBV14	.	TRBJ1-2	.	TGTGCCAGCAGCCACCCCGGGACCGCCGTCTACACCTTC	CASSHPGTAVYTF
TRBV18	.	TRBJ2-5	.	TGTGCCAGCTCACCCCTAGCAGGGTTGACGGAGACCCAGTACTTC	CASSPLAGLTETQYF
TRBV18	.	TRBJ1-1	.	TGTGCCAGCTCACCAACGATGTCGATCGGGGGAGGGACACTGAACACTGAAGCTTTCTTT	CASSPTMSIGGGTLNTEAFF
TRBV9	.	TRBJ2-7	.	TGTGCCAGCAGCGTAAAAGGACAGTCCTACGAGCAGTACTTC	CASSVKGQSYEQYF
TRBV5-1	.	TRBJ2-5	.	TGCGCCAGCAGCTTGGGAGGGCCCGTCAGTGGGGAGACCCAGTACTTC	CASSLGGPVSGETQYF
TRBV6-6	.	TRBJ1-1	.	TGTGCCAGCAGTCTGAGGGGGGACACTGAAGCTTTCTTT	CASSLRGDTEAFF
TRBV7-6	.	TRBJ2-2	TRBD2	TGTGCCAGCAGCCCTAGCGGGGGGGCAGTGACCGGGGAGCTGTTTTTT	CASSPSGGAVTGELFF
TRBV2	few	TRBJ1-2	.	TGTGCCAGCATTACGACAAACTCTGGCTACACCTTC	CASITTNSGYTF
TRBV29-1	.	TRBJ1-2	.	TGCAGCGTTGAACTGGGTGGACACTATGGCTACACCTTC	CSVELGGHYGYTF
TRBV7-9	.	TRBJ2-2	.	TGTGCCAGCAGCTTACCCGAAGGCACCGGGGAGCTGTTTTTT	CASSLPEGTGELFF
TRBV27	.	TRBJ1-4	.	TGTGCCAGCAGTTCCCTAGGCCTTAGGACTGAAAAACTGTTTTTT	CASSSLGLRTEKLFF
TRBV5-1	.	TRBJ1-6	.	TGCGCCAGCCGGGCGGGGGATAATTCACCCCTCCACTTT	CASRAGDNSPLHF
TRBV5-1	.	TRBJ1-1	TRBD1	TGCGCCAGCAGCTTGGGACAGGGGGGATTGAACACTGAAGCTTTCTTT	CASSLGQGGLNTEAFF
TRBV5-8	.	TRBJ1-1	TRBD1	TGTGCCAGCACCATAACAGGGGGTGGAACGAACACTGAAGCTTTCTTT	CASTITGGGTNTEAFF
TRBV18	.	TRBJ2-3	.	TGTGCCAGCTCACCACTGGGGCGCACAGATACGCAGTATTTT	CASSPLGRTDTQYF
TRBV6-1	.	TRBJ2-7	.	TGTGCCAGCAGTGACCGTCTGGGCAGCTCCTACGAGCAGTACTTC	CASSDRLGSSYEQYF
TRBV6-5	.	TRBJ2-1	.	TGTGCCAGCAGTTCCGGGGGATCCTACAATGAGCAGTTCTTC	CASSSGGSYNEQFF
TRBV5-6	.	TRBJ1-1	TRBD1	TGTGCCAGCAGCACCCGGACAGGGCGGACTGAAGCTTTCTTT	CASSTRTGRTEAFF
TRBV5-6	.	TRBJ2-7	TRBD2	TGTGCCAGCAGCTTAGCGGGGTTTGTTATCGAGCAGTACTTC	CASSLAGFVIEQYF
TRBV5-1	.	TRBJ1-4	.	TGCGCCAGCAGCTTGGCGGGGGTAACTAATGAAAAACTGTTTTTT	CASSLAGVTNEKLFF
TRBV29-1	.	TRBJ2-5	TRBD2	TGCAGCGGAAGGACTAGCAGCAAACAAGAGACCCAGTACTTC	CSGRTSSKQETQYF
TRBV20-1	.	TRBJ2-7	.	TGCAGTGCTGCGACCCAATCTCAGTACTTC	CSAATQSQYF
TRBV18	few	TRBJ1-4	TRBD1	TGTGCCAGCTCCCGGACAGGGGAGGCGGAAAAACTGTTTTTT	CASSRTGEAEKLFF
TRBV28	.	TRBJ1-5	.	TGTGCCAGCAGTTCGGGGCCCAATCAGCCCCAGCATTTT	CASSSGPNQPQHF
TRBV7-2	.	TRBJ2-5	.	TGTGCCAGCAGCTTTAGGGGCGGTTGGTACCAAGAGACCCAGTACTTC	CASSFRGGWYQETQYF
TRBV6-1	.	TRBJ1-1	.	TGTGCCAGCAGTGAAGTGCGGGTAATCGGTCACAGGGAGAACACTGAAGCTTTCTTT	CASSEVRVIGHRENTEAFF
TRBV5-1	.	TRBJ2-5	.	TGCGCCAGCAGCTTGGAGGGGACGGGGGAGACCCAGTACTTC	CASSLEGTGETQYF
TRBV2	once	TRBJ1-2	.	TGTGCCAGCAGCGATGGACCGGGCTATGGCTACACCTTC	CASSDGPGYGYTF
TRBV5-5	.	TRBJ2-3	.	TGTGCCAGCAGCTTGCCCACAGATACGCAGTATTTT	CASSLPTDTQYF
TRBV30	.	TRBJ2-5	.	TGTGCCTGGAGTGTTGGAGCGAACCAAGAGACCCAGTACTTC	CAWSVGANQETQYF
TRBV6-6	.	TRBJ2-7	.	TGTGCCAGCAGCCGGGACATCACCTACGAGCAGTACTTC	CASSRDITYEQYF
TRBV18	.	TRBJ1-1	.	TGTGCCAGCTCACAAAGCGGGGACACTGAAGCTTTCTTT	CASSQSGDTEAFF
TRBV6-4	.	TRBJ2-7	.	TGTGCCAGCAGTGACGGCGGGACTCTGTACTTC	CASSDGGTLYF
TRBV7-9	.	TRBJ1-6	.	TGTGCCAGCAGCCCAGGGCCAGGGGAGAATTCACCCCTCCACTTT	CASSPGPGENSPLHF
TRBV29-1	.	TRBJ2-3	.	TGCAGCGTTGTACTGGGCACAGATACGCAGTATTTT	CSVVLGTDTQYF
TRBV7-9	.	TRBJ1-2	.	TGTGCCAGCAGCTTAGGTAGGGACTATGGCTACACCTTC	CASSLGRDYGYTF
TRBV10-2	.	TRBJ2-7	.	TGCGCCAGCAGTGATATGGGCCAGGGCTTCAACTACGAGCAGTACTTC	CASSDMGQGFNYEQYF
TRBV2	.	TRBJ2-2	.	TGTGCCAGCAGTCCCAACGGGATGCACACCGGGGAGCTGTTTTTT	CASSPNGMHTGELFF